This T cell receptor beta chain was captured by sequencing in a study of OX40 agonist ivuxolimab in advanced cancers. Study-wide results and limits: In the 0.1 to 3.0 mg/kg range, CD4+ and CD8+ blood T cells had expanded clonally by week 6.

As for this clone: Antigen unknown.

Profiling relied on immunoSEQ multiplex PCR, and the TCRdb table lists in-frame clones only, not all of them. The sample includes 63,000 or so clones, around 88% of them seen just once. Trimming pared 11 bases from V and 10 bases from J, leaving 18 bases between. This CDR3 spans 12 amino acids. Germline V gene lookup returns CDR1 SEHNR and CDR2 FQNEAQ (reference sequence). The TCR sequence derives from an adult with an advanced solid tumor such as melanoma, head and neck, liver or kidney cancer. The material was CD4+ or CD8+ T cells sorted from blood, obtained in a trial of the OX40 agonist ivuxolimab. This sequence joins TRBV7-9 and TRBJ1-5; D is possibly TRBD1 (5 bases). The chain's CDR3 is CAGGDGLNPQHF. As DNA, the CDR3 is TGTGCCGGGGGGGACGGATTAAATCCCCAGCATTTT.